These T cell receptor beta chains were read from a single sample in a study of regulatory and conventional T cells in RAG deficiency. Assay: immunoSEQ multiplex PCR; the TCRdb copy retains only in-frame clones and omits some. The profile covers almost 35,000 clones, with around 76% appearing a single time and roughly 3.5% taken by the ten largest. A further study also used this sample, focusing on regulatory T cells.

Sequenced material: CD4+ effector T cells sorted from blood. These receptors all come from a human donor in good health. The conserved cysteine and the conserved F or W are not part of the CDR3 here. Where a row states a size, it is once, few, many or the class of an expanded clone; other rows omit it.

V gene	clone size	J gene	CDR3 protein
TRBV18	-	TRBJ1-3	ASSSGPNSGNTIY
TRBV7-6	-	TRBJ1-2	ASSPNVDTPGSGYT
TRBV6-1	-	TRBJ1-5	ASSEERARFNQPQH
TRBV2	-	TRBJ1-1	ASSARRGNTEAF
TRBV18	-	TRBJ1-5	ASSGVQSISNQPQH
TRBV19	-	TRBJ1-2	ASSHGGYGYT
TRBV5-1	-	TRBJ2-1	ASSFDPPITANEQF
TRBV7-3	once	TRBJ2-5	ASSLNGGRQETQY
TRBV18	-	TRBJ2-5	ASSPSAGGRETQY
TRBV19	-	TRBJ1-5	ASQDRGWNQPQH
TRBV25-1	-	TRBJ2-1	ASGGAQHYNEQF
TRBV5-6	-	TRBJ2-2	ASSSLRDELNTGELF
TRBV5-1	-	TRBJ2-6	ASSLEGSGANVLT
TRBV7-9	-	TRBJ1-1	ASSPHGMNTEAF
TRBV7-3	-	TRBJ2-3	ASSLTSGGFRDTQY
TRBV29-1	once	TRBJ1-1	SVVQKTNTEAF
TRBV28	once	TRBJ1-1	ASSLSPPAAF
TRBV18	-	TRBJ1-5	ASSGAAGHSNQPQH
TRBV2	-	TRBJ2-2	ASTPEDYSNTGELF
TRBV2	-	TRBJ1-6	ASSTQGLGSPLH
TRBV18	-	TRBJ1-4	ASSRDIDEKLF
TRBV9	-	TRBJ1-1	ASSVAGRGDTEAF
TRBV14	-	TRBJ2-7	ASSHSLVWGHEQY